This T cell receptor (beta chain) derives from a study of blood T cell repertoires in COVID-19. A Seattle source enrolled patients during active infection and followed them longitudinally. Looked up from germline, CDR1 is MNHNS and CDR2 is SASEGT. The CDR3 sequence is 14 residues long. The ends were cut back, 0 bases at V and 8 bases at J, with 11 bases in the middle. Source study methods: Amplified reference gene primers provided the basis for estimating nucleated cell counts. Sequencing used immunoSEQ multiplex PCR; TCRdb keeps in-frame clones, though not all of them. V and J calls and clone size are as listed in that table; D and trimming were resolved from the DNA. The sample holds about 300,000 clones, just under 90% seen once.

The sample was peripheral blood. The source is a woman under 40 with COVID-19, enrolled during active disease. V usage is TRBV6-1 and J usage is TRBJ2-4; D is possibly TRBD2 (7 bases). The CDR3 bases are TGTGCCAGCAGTGAAGCGGGGGGGCCATACATTCAGTACTTC. Its translation is CASSEAGGPYIQYF.